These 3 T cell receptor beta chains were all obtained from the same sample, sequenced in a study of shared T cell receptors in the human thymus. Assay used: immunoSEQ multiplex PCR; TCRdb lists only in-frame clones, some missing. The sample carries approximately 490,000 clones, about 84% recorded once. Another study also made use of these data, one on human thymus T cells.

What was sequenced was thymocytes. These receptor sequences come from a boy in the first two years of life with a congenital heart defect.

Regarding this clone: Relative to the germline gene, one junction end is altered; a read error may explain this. In DNA, the CDR3 is TGTGCCAGCAGTGAGAGTCGGACAAAGGGCTTC. It translates to CASSESRTKGF. The chain recombines TRBV6-4 with TRBJ2-7, with D possibly TRBD1 on 5 matching bases. This CDR3 is built from 11 residues. Germline CDR1 reads MRHNA; CDR2 reads SNTAGT.

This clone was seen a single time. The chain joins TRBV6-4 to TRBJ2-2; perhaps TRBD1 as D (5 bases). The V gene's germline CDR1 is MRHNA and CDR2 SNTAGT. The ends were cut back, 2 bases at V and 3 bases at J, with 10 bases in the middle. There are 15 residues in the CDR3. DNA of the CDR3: TGTGCCAGCAGTGACGGGGCGCCGGACACCGGGGAGCTGTTTTTT. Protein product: CASSDGAPDTGELFF.

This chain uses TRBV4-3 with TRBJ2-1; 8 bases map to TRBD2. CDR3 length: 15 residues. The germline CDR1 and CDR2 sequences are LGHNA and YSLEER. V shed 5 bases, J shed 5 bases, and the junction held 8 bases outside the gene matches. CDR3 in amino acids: CASSSGGARNNEQFF. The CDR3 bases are TGCGCCAGCAGCTCCGGGGGGGCTAGAAACAATGAGCAGTTCTTC.